This TCR beta chain was sequenced for a study of shared clonotypes between healthy human individuals. Study overall: For every donor, three CD4 naive, three CD4 memory, two CD8 naive and one CD8 memory plates were used.

Sequencing was performed with immunoSEQ multiplex PCR; in TCRdb, only in-frame clones are kept and a portion is missing. Here the sample spans about 2.4 million clones, approximately 94% being singletons. Germline V gene lookup returns CDR1 KGHSH and CDR2 LQKENI. The V end was cut by 3 bases, the J end by 0 bases, with 15 bases between. The CDR3 sequence is 17 residues long. As to this clone: What it binds is unknown.

Study-wide points: Relative to clonotypes present in all four donors, those not shared had lower generation probabilities. Among several donors, roughly 5% of naive CD4 clonotypes were found in common.

This chain uses TRBV18 with TRBJ1-5; no firm D call. The sample taken for sequencing was naive CD4+ T cells sorted from blood. The subset denotes: CD45RA+ positively selected. This clonotype was obtained from a man younger than 35 in good health. The CDR3 here is CASSPQPLTGSNQPQHF. In DNA form, the CDR3 reads TGTGCCAGCTCACCTCAACCCTTGACCGGTAGCAATCAGCCCCAGCATTTT.